This T cell receptor (beta chain) was sequenced for a study of OX40 agonist ivuxolimab in advanced cancers. Points from the study as a whole: The CD4+ and CD8+ T cells in the blood had expanded clonally by week 6 at 0.1 to 3.0 mg/kg.

TCRdb's copy holds only in-frame clones and misses some; the assay was immunoSEQ multiplex PCR. The data show just under 80,000 clones, 70% to 90% seen once. In its sample, this clone was seen once. Its antigen remains unknown. Trimming cost V 4 bases and J 6 bases, with 8 bases left between them. The CDR3 totals 11 residues. Germline CDR1 SQVTM, CDR2 ANQGSEA. This TCR was recovered from an adult with an advanced solid tumor such as melanoma, head and neck, liver or kidney cancer. Sample: CD4+ or CD8+ T cells sorted from blood, taken in a trial of the OX40 agonist ivuxolimab. J is TRBJ2-3 and V is TRBV29-1, with D perhaps TRBD1 (6 bases). The CDR3 coding sequence is TGCAGCGTTGCAGGGGCCGATACGCAGTATTTT. This translates into CSVAGADTQYF.